This T cell receptor beta chain stems from a study of T cell responses to AZD1222 COVID-19 vaccine. Study-wide findings and caveats: Vaccine-associated CD4 TCRs spanned spike, dominant at 160-218 and 743-854.

Profiling relied on immunoSEQ multiplex PCR, and the TCRdb table lists in-frame clones only, not all of them. The sample lists a few hundred thousand clones, more than 80% occurring once. V was cut by 6 bases and J by 4 bases, with 10 bases left in between. The V gene's germline CDR1 is MDHEN and CDR2 SYDVKM. This CDR3 has 12 residues. This clone was found once. Its antigen is still unknown. The chain links TRBV28 to TRBJ2-7; no clear D gene. This clonotype was sampled from an adult in good health. Source: peripheral blood, taken on day 0 of AZD1222 vaccination. CDR3 amino acids: CASSLTYYEQYF. The CDR3 region has the DNA TGTGCCAGCAGCCTTACCTATTACGAGCAGTACTTC. The variable domain in full, completed from reference TRBV28 and TRBJ2-7, reads DVKVTQSSRYLVKRTGEKVFLECVQDMDHENMFWYRQDPGLGLRLIYFSYDVKMKEKGDIPEGYSVSREKKERFSLILESASTNQTSMYLCASSLTYYEQYFGPGTRLTVT.